This TCR beta chain was profiled in a study of molecular identifiers for immune sequencing clone quantification. Naive CD8 T cells, phenotype CD8+CD4-CCR7+CD45RA+, were sorted. TCRdb called the PCR reads again in MiXCR, with one record for every CDR3 protein. The table lists just under 650,000 distinct CDR3 sequences, 20% of them singletons. This CDR3 region has 15 residues. Per the germline V gene, CDR1 is SGHDT and CDR2 is YYEEEE. Trimming shortened V by 0 bases and J by 6 bases, and 13 bases separated the two germline ends. The source of this sequence is a human donor in good health. Some libraries in this study had Jurkat cell RNA spiked in. The chain links TRBV5-6 to TRBJ1-5; maybe TRBD1 (5 bases). Sequenced material: naive CD8+ T cells from blood, with Jurkat cell RNA spiked in. Subset meaning: FACS-sorted CD8+CD4-CCR7+CD45RA+ naive T cells. The CDR3 spells CASSLAGRVTQPQHF. CDR3 nucleotide sequence: TGTGCCAGCAGCTTGGCAGGGCGGGTAACTCAGCCCCAGCATTTT.